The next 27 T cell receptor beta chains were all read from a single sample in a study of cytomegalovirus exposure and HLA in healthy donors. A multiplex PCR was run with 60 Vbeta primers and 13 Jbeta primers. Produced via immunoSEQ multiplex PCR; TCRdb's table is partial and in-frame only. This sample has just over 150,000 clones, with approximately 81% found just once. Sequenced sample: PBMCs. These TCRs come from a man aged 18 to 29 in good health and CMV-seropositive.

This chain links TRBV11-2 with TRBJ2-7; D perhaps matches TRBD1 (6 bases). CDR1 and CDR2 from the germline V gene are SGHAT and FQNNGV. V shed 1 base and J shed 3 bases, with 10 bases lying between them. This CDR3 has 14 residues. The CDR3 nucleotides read TGTGCCAGCAGCTTAGTAGCACAGGGCTACGAGCAGTACTTC. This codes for CASSLVAQGYEQYF. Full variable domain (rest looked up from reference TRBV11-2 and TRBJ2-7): EAGVAQSPRYKIIEKRQSVAFWCNPISGHATLYWYQQILGQGPKLLIQFQNNGVVDDSQLPKDRFSAERLKGVDSTLKIQPAKLEDSAVYLCASSLVAQGYEQYFGPGTRLTVT.

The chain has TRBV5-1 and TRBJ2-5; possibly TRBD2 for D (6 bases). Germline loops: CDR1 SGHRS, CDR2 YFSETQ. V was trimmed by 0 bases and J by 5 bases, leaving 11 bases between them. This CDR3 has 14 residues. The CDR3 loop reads CASSLGRESETQYF. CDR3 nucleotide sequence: TGCGCCAGCAGCTTGGGGAGGGAGAGCGAGACCCAGTACTTC.

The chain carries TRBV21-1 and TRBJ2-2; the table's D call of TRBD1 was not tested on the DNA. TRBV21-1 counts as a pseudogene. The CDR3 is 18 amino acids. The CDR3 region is CASSPRTGRTGNTGELFF. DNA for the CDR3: TGTGCCAGCAGCCCCCGGACAGGGCGGACGGGGAACACCGGGGAGCTGTTTTTT.

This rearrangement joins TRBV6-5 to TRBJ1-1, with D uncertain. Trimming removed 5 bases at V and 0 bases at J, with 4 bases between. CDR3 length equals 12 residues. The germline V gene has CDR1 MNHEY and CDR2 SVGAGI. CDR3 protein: CASSVMNTEAFF. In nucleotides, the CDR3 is TGTGCCAGCAGTGTAATGAACACTGAAGCTTTCTTT.

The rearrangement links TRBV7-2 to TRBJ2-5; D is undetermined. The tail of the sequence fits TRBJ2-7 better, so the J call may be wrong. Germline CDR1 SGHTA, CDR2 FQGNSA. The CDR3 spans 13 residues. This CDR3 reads CASSLASSYEQYF. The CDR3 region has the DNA TGTGCCAGCAGCTTAGCAAGCTCCTACGAGCAGTACTTC.

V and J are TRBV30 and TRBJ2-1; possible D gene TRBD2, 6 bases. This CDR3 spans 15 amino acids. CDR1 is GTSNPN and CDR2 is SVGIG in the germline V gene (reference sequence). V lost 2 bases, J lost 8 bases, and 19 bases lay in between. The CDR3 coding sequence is TGTGCCTGGAGTTACCCACTAGCCGGGCTACATGAGCAGTTCTTC. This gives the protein CAWSYPLAGLHEQFF.

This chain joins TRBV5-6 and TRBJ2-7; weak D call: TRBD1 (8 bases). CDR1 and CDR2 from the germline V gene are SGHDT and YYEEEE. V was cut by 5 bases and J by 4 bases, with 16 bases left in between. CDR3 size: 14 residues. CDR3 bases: TGTGCCAGCAGAGCGGGACAGGATTTTTACGAGCAGTACTTC. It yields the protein CASRAGQDFYEQYF.

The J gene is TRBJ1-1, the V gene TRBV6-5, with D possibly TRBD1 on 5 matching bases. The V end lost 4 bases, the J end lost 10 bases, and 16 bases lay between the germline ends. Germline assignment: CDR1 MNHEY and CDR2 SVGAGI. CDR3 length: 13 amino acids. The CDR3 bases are TGTGCCAGCAGTTTTGTCCCGGGACTAATAGCTTTCTTT. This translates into CASSFVPGLIAFF.

The CDR3 DNA reads TGTGCCAGTAGTGATCCGGGACAGGGGAACACTGAAGCTTTCTTT. This codes for CASSDPGQGNTEAFF. This chain joins TRBV19 and TRBJ1-1; 9 nucleotides line up with TRBD1. V was clipped by 5 bases and J by 1 base; unmatched bases: 5. The CDR3 runs to 15 residues. Germline loops: CDR1 LNHDA, CDR2 SQIVND (reference sequence). Filled out from reference TRBV19 and TRBJ1-1, the complete variable domain reads DGGITQSPKYLFRKEGQNVTLSCEQNLNHDAMYWYRQDPGQGLRLIYYSQIVNDFQKGDIAEGYSVSREKKESFPLTVTSAQKNPTAFYLCASSDPGQGNTEAFFGQGTRLTVV.

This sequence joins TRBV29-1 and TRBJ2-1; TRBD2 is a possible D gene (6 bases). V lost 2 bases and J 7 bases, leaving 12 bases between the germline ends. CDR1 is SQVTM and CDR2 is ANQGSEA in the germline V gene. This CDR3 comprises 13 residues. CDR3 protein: CSVERGNYNEQFF. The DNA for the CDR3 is TGCAGCGTTGAACGGGGGAACTATAATGAGCAGTTCTTC.

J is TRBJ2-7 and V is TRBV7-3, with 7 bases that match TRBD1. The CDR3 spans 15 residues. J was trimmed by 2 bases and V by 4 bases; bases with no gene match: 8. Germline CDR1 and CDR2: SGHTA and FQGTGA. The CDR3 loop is CASSSGQEPAYEQYF. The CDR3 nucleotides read TGTGCCAGCAGCTCCGGACAGGAGCCCGCCTACGAGCAGTACTTC.

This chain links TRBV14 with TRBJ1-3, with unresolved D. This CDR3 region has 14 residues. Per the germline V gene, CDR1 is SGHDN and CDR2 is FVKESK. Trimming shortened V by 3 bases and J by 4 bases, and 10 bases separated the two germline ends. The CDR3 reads CASSQKDWGNTIYF. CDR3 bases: TGTGCCAGCAGCCAGAAGGACTGGGGAAACACCATATATTTT.

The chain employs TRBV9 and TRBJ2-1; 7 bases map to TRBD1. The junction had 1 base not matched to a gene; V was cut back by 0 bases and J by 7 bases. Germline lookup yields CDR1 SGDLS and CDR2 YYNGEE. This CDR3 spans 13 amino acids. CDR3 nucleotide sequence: TGTGCCAGCAGCGTAGCGACAGGGAATGAGCAGTTCTTC. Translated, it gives CASSVATGNEQFF.

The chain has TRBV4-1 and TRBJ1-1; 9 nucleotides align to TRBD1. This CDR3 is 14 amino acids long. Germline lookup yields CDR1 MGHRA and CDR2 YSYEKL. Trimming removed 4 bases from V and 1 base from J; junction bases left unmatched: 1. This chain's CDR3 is CASSRDRANTEAFF. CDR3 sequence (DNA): TGCGCCAGCAGCCGGGACAGGGCGAACACTGAAGCTTTCTTT.

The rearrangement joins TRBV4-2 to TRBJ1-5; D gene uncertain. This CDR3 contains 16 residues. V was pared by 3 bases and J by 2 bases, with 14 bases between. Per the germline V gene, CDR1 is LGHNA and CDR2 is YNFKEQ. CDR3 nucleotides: TGTGCCAGCAGCCAGGGCAGTCAATGGGGCAATCAGCCCCAGCATTTT. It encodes CASSQGSQWGNQPQHF.

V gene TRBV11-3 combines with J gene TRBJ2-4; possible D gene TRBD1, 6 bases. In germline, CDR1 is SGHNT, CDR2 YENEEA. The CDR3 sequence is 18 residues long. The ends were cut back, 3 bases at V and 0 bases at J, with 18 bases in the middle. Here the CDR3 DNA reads TGTGCCAGCAGCTTTGGACAAACACAGGGTCTAGCCAAAAACATTCAGTACTTC. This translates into CASSFGQTQGLAKNIQYF.

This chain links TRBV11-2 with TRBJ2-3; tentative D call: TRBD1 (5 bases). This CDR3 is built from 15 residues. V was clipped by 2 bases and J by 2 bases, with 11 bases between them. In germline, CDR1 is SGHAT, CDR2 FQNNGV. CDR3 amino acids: CASSLSTGVTDTQYF. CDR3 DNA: TGTGCCAGCAGCTTAAGCACAGGAGTCACAGATACGCAGTATTTT.

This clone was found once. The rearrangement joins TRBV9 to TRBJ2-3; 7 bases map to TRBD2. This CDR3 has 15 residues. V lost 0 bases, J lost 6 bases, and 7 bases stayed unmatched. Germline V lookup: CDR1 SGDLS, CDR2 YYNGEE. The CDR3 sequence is CASSVGASGGDTQYF. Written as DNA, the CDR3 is TGTGCCAGCAGCGTAGGGGCTAGCGGAGGGGATACGCAGTATTTT. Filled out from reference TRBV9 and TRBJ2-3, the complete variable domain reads DSGVTQTPKHLITATGQRVTLRCSPRSGDLSVYWYQQSLDQGLQFLIQYYNGEERAKGNILERFSAQQFPDLHSELNLSSLELGDSALYFCASSVGASGGDTQYFGPGTRLTVL.

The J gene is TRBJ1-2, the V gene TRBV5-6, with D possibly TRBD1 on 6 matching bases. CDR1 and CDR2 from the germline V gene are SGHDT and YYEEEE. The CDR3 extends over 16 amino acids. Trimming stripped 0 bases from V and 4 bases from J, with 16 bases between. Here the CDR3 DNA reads TGTGCCAGCAGCTTGGATTCGGGCAGGGGCATCTATGGCTACACCTTC. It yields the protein CASSLDSGRGIYGYTF.

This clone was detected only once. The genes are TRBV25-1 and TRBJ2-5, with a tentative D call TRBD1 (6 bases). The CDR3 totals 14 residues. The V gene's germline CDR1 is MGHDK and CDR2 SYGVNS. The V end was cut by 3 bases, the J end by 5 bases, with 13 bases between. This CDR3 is CASSEVRGMETQYF. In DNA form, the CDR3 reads TGTGCCAGCAGTGAGGTCAGGGGTATGGAGACCCAGTACTTC.

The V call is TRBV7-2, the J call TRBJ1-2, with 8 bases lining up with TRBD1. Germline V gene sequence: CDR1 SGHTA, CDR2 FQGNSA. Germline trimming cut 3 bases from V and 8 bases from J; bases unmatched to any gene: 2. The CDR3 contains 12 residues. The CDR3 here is CASSLTGVGYTF. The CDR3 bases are TGTGCCAGCAGCTTGACAGGGGTCGGCTACACCTTC.

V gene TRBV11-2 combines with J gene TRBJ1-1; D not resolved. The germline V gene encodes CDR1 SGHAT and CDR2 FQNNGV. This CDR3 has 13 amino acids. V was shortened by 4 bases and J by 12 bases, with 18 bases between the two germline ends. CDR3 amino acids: CASSSSRGLGTFF. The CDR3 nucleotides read TGTGCCAGCAGCTCCTCCCGAGGGTTGGGGACTTTCTTT.

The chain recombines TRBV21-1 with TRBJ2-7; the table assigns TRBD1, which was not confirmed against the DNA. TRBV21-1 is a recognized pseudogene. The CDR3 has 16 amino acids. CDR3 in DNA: TGTGCCAGCAGTTACGGGGGGGACAGGGGGACCTACGAGCAGTACTTC. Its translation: CASSYGGDRGTYEQYF.

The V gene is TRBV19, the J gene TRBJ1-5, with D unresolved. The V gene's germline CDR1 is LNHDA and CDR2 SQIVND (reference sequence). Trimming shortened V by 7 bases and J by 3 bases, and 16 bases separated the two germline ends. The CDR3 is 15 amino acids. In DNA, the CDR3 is TGTGCCAGTACCGCGTGGGAGGGCCCCAATCAGCCCCAGCATTTT. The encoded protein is CASTAWEGPNQPQHF.

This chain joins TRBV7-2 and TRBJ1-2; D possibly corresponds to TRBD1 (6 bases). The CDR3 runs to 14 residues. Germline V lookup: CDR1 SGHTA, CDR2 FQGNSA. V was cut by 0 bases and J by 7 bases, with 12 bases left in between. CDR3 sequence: CASSLAGARVGYTF. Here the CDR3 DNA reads TGTGCCAGCAGCTTAGCGGGGGCTCGTGTTGGCTACACCTTC.

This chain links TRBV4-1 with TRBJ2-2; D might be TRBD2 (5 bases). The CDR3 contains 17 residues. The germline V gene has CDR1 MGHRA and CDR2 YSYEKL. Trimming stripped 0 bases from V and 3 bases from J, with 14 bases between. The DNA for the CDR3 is TGCGCCAGCAGCCAAGATCCGGCTAGCAGGTACACCGGGGAGCTGTTTTTT. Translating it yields CASSQDPASRYTGELFF.

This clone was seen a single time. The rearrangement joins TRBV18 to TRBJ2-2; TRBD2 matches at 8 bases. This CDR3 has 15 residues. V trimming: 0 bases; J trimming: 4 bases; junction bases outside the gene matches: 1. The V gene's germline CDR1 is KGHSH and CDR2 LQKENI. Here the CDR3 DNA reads TGTGCCAGCTCACCACCTGCGGGGGGCACCGGGGAGCTGTTTTTT. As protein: CASSPPAGGTGELFF.